The text below deals with one T cell receptor (beta chain). Its antigen is unknown. The data derive from a study of T-cell memory formation after mild COVID-19. TCRdb independently ran MiXCR on the 5' RACE reads; one entry per CDR3 protein. The sample carries about 150,000 distinct CDR3 sequences, 25% recorded once. The study, taken as a whole, reports: Clones that contracted from day 15 to 85 were balanced CD4/CD8, while later expanders leaned CD4+. Contracting CD8+ clones were enriched in EMRA, CD4+ mainly in CM and EM. Pre-infection memory carried some responding clones, suggesting that cross-reactive memory joined.

Germline-derived CDR1 and CDR2 are MGHRA and YSYEKL. The length of the CDR3 is 16 residues. The V segment lost 2 bases and the J segment 2 bases; nucleotides outside the gene matches: 5. The sample taken for sequencing was PBMCs or a T cell subset sorted from them (not recorded which). The chain couples TRBV4-1 to TRBJ1-2; 10 nucleotides agree with TRBD1. This TCR derives from an adult woman who had mild COVID-19 (a few samples of this study predate the infection). Cell type and time point are not known. Here the CDR3 reads CASSQLPGQGNYGYTF. CDR3 coding DNA: TGCGCCAGCAGCCAACTTCCGGGACAGGGGAACTATGGCTACACCTTC.